The clone carrying this TCR beta chain registers medium-sized by frequency. The antigen is undetermined. The data belong to a study of CXCR3-negative and CXCR3-positive naive CD8 T cells. Whole-study results and caveats: Naive cells with CXCR3 showed TRB CDR3s that were more hydrophobic than those in CXCR3-negative naive cells. Memory CD8+ T cell repertoires were far less diverse than both naive subsets. Cryopreserved cells partially lost CXCR3 expression, and fresh PBMCs were used in most assays.

Naivety in CD8+ T cells corresponded to a CD45RO-CCR7+CD27+CD95- phenotype. Libraries were UMI-labeled 5' RACE TRB cDNA. Following a re-call of the 5' RACE reads, TCRdb has one entry per CDR3 protein and lacks DNA. The sample spans about 8,000 distinct CDR3 sequences; the ten largest clones claim roughly 1.5%. This receptor was identified in a human donor in good health. Some clones in this sample may be carry-over from other donors' samples. The sequencing sample was made of naive CXCR3- CD8+ T cells from blood. Subset defined: CD45RO-CCR7+CD27+CD95- naive CD8+ T cells lacking CXCR3 (TNR3-).

Here the CDR3 reads CASSFRTSNTGELFF. V is TRBV7-6 and J is TRBJ2-2. The CDR3 spans 15 residues. The germline CDR1 and CDR2 sequences are SGHVS and FNYEAQ.